Each of the 14 T cell receptor beta chains below was sequenced from the same sample in a study of T cells in Graves' hyperthyroidism and ophthalmopathy. TCR beta CDR3 regions were amplified from RNA. RT-PCR in the first round (using the HTBI primer set) targeted the TCR CDR3. Via MiXCR, TCRdb re-called the multiplex PCR reads, giving one row per CDR3 protein. The sample includes 350,000 to 500,000 distinct CDR3 sequences, roughly 13% of them seen just once. What was sequenced was blood. These receptors were taken from a woman aged 18-30 years with Graves' hyperthyroidism.

This clonotype was found many times. The chain has TRBV7-2 and TRBJ2-1; 9 bases map to TRBD2. The CDR3 sequence is 16 residues long. The junction had 6 bases not matched to a gene; V was cut back by 1 base and J by 5 bases. Germline V gene sequence: CDR1 SGHTA, CDR2 FQGNSA. The CDR3: CASSLVGGRVNNEQFF. In DNA, the CDR3 is TGTGCCAGCAGCTTAGTCGGCGGGAGGGTAAACAATGAGCAGTTCTTC.

This clonotype showed up many times. The chain has TRBV28 and TRBJ2-7; 9 nucleotides line up with TRBD2. With V trimmed by 4 bases and J by 0 bases, 10 bases remained unmatched. CDR1 is MDHEN and CDR2 is SYDVKM in the germline V gene. The CDR3 runs 17 residues. CDR3 sequence (DNA): TGTGCCAGCAGTTCGGGCGGGGGTAGCGGGAGCTCCTACGAGCAGTACTTC. This translates into CASSSGGGSGSSYEQYF.

The chain links TRBV5-1 to TRBJ1-6, with D tentatively TRBD1 (5 bases). The CDR3 runs 14 residues. Germline loops: CDR1 SGHRS, CDR2 YFSETQ. V was shortened by 0 bases and J by 10 bases, with 11 bases between the two germline ends. The CDR3 DNA is TGCGCCAGCAGCTTGGCCTCGAGGGGCTCACCCCTCCACTTT. This translates into CASSLASRGSPLHF.

CDR3 bases: TGTGCCAGCAGCCCCCGGGGGGAGCTGTTTTTT. Amino acids: CASSPRGELFF. This chain uses TRBV12-3 or TRBV12-4 with TRBJ2-2; D call uncertain. This CDR3 spans 11 amino acids. V lost 6 bases and J lost 8, with 7 bases in between.

The V call is TRBV13, the J call TRBJ2-2; 9 bases are a match to TRBD1. J gave up 1 base and V 0 bases, and 0 bases lay outside the gene matches. Germline V gene data show CDR1 as PRHDT and CDR2 as FYEKMQ (reference sequence). The CDR3 is 16 residues long. DNA for the CDR3: TGTGCCAGCAGCTTAGGGGGACAGGGGAACACCGGGGAGCTGTTTTTT. This sequence encodes CASSLGGQGNTGELFF.

As for this clonotype: A read error may explain this, as a much larger clone is one base away. The chain employs TRBV12-3 or TRBV12-4 and TRBJ2-7; 7 positions match TRBD1. The CDR3 length is 15 residues. V was pared by 10 bases and J by 0 bases, with 12 bases of the junction left unmatched. The CDR3 protein is CANSLSGTDSYEQYF. For the CDR3, the DNA is TGTGCCAACAGCCTATCCGGGACAGACTCCTACGAGCAGTACTTC.

This clonotype was counted ten times or more. V gene TRBV19 combines with J gene TRBJ2-2; D is perhaps TRBD2 (6 bases). The CDR3 has 16 amino acids. Trimming took 0 bases from V and 0 from J, leaving 8 bases between them. The germline gives CDR1 LNHDA, CDR2 SQIVND (reference sequence). The CDR3 reads CASSIDRLANTGELFF. The CDR3 DNA follows: TGTGCCAGTAGTATAGATCGACTAGCGAACACCGGGGAGCTGTTTTTT.

The chain joins TRBV6-1 to TRBJ1-1; no definite D call. CDR1 MNHNS and CDR2 SASEGT come from the germline V gene. Trimming pared 7 bases from V and 1 base from J, leaving 10 bases between. The CDR3 has 13 amino acids. CDR3 DNA sequence: TGTGCCAGCACAAACCGGGGGAACACTGAAGCTTTCTTT. Amino acid sequence: CASTNRGNTEAFF.

This clonotype was seen only a few times. V usage is TRBV7-8 and J usage is TRBJ1-6; 7 bases line up with TRBD1. CDR1 and CDR2 (germline): SGHVS, FQNEAQ. Losses at the gene ends were 1 base for V and 9 bases for J; bases not matched to a gene: 6. This CDR3 is 15 amino acids long. The CDR3 spells CASSLEGASGSPLHF. The CDR3 DNA reads as TGTGCCAGCAGCTTAGAGGGGGCTTCGGGTTCACCCCTCCACTTT.

This clonotype has a count of ten or more. The CDR3 region is CSARDRGPPSTDTQYF. The CDR3 DNA follows: TGCAGTGCCCGGGACAGGGGCCCTCCTAGCACAGATACGCAGTATTTT. The chain combines TRBV20-1 with TRBJ2-3; 10 bases line up with TRBD1. Germline lookup yields CDR1 DFQATT and CDR2 SNEGSKA (reference sequence). The CDR3 length is 16 residues. Trimming took 6 bases from V and 0 from J; bases not matched to a gene: 9.

This clonotype showed up many times. This sequence joins TRBV20-1 and TRBJ2-1, with 10 bases that match TRBD2. With 0 bases clipped from V and 7 bases from J, the junction kept 21 bases outside the gene matches. The CDR3 loop spans 20 amino acids. CDR1 DFQATT and CDR2 SNEGSKA come from the germline V gene (reference sequence). CDR3 sequence (DNA): TGCAGTGCTAGAGATGCGAGTTTAGGGCACCTACTAGCGGGACGGAATGAGCAGTTCTTC. Amino acid sequence: CSARDASLGHLLAGRNEQFF.

The rearrangement uses TRBV29-1 and TRBJ2-7; possibly TRBD2 for D (5 bases). CDR3 size: 15 residues. Trimming shortened V by 3 bases and J by 0 bases, and 15 bases separated the two germline ends. The germline gives CDR1 SQVTM, CDR2 ANQGSEA. The CDR3 sequence is CSVEEAGPSSYEQYF. As DNA, the CDR3 is TGCAGCGTTGAGGAGGCAGGCCCGAGCTCCTACGAGCAGTACTTC.

Points on this clonotype: A much larger clone sits a single nucleotide away, making a read error possible. V is TRBV5-6 and J is TRBJ2-1; the D gene is possibly TRBD1 (7 bases). Germline loops: CDR1 SGHDT, CDR2 YYEEEE. Between the trimmed V and J ends, which lost 2 bases and 5 bases, there was a span of 26 bases. The CDR3 runs to 19 residues. The CDR3 loop is CASSFTPSANRGLNNEQFF. The DNA of the CDR3 is TGTGCCAGCAGCTTCACCCCTAGCGCGAACAGGGGCCTTAACAATGAGCAGTTCTTC.

This clonotype has at least ten counts. The chain joins TRBV20-1 to TRBJ2-1, with D perhaps TRBD1 (6 bases). V lost 3 bases and J lost 5, with 17 bases in between. The CDR3 sequence is 15 residues long. Germline V lookup: CDR1 DFQATT, CDR2 SNEGSKA (reference sequence). In DNA, the CDR3 is TGCAGTGCTAGTGAGGCAGGGGTTCGGAACAATGAGCAGTTCTTC. This gives the protein CSASEAGVRNNEQFF.